The 17 T cell receptor beta chains below all came from one sample that was sequenced in a study of naive and memory T cell subsets. Their recognized antigens are unknown. Two oligonucleotides, mixed equimolar, formed the beta constant-region primer covering TRBC1 and TRBC2. The ligated cDNA underwent four PCR rounds using SP2 and nested alpha and beta constant-region primers. TCRdb reanalysed the UMI-ligation and nested PCR reads using MiXCR and keeps one entry per CDR3 protein. Here the sample spans roughly 150,000 distinct CDR3 sequences, 15% to 20% being singletons. Points from the study as a whole: Especially in CD8 cells, naive repertoires contained a few larger clonotypes, possibly CD45RA-re-expressing memory cells.

The sample was naive CD8+ T cells from blood. The origin of the receptors is a human donor in good health.

This clonotype was counted only a few times. V gene TRBV7-6 combines with J gene TRBJ2-3; 7 bases agree with TRBD1. With V trimmed by 4 bases and J by 0 bases, 13 bases remained unmatched. Germline V gene sequence: CDR1 SGHVS, CDR2 FNYEAQ. This CDR3 has 18 amino acids. The CDR3: CASSYGTVRGLSTDTQYF. CDR3 DNA sequence: TGTGCCAGCAGCTATGGGACGGTGAGGGGGCTTAGCACAGATACGCAGTATTTT.

This clonotype was recorded many times. The chain recombines TRBV27 with TRBJ2-1; 7 nucleotides agree with TRBD2. The J segment lost 1 base and the V segment lost 6 bases, leaving 6 bases of the junction unmatched. CDR3 size: 15 residues. Germline V gives CDR1 MNHEY, CDR2 SMNVEV (reference sequence). The CDR3 here is CASSLSSGSYNEQFF. CDR3 DNA: TGTGCCAGCAGCTTGTCTAGCGGTTCCTACAATGAGCAGTTCTTC.

This clonotype turned up a few times. V and J are TRBV28 and TRBJ2-6; 8 nucleotides align to TRBD1. V lost 3 bases and J lost 0; bases outside the gene matches: 10. CDR1 and CDR2 from the germline V gene are MDHEN and SYDVKM. The CDR3 is 19 amino acids. The CDR3 DNA follows: TGTGCCAGCAGTTTCCCCCCGACAGGGGCGGACTCTGGGGCCAACGTCCTGACTTTC. Protein product: CASSFPPTGADSGANVLTF.

J is TRBJ2-7 and V is TRBV11-1; 7 bases match TRBD1. This CDR3 contains 15 residues. Germline CDR1 reads SGHAT; CDR2 reads FQDESV (reference sequence). After removal of 5 bases from V and 2 bases from J, the junction contained 9 bases not matched to a gene. The CDR3 sequence: CASSPPGTATYEQYF. CDR3 in DNA: TGTGCCAGCAGCCCACCGGGGACAGCCACCTACGAGCAGTACTTC.

The chain uses TRBV19 and TRBJ2-1, with D perhaps given as TRBD1 or TRBD2 (6 bases each). CDR3 length equals 15 residues. Trimming removed 1 base at V and 12 bases at J, with 19 bases between. Germline-derived CDR1 and CDR2 are LNHDA and SQIVND (reference sequence). The DNA of the CDR3 is TGTGCCAGTAGTATAGCTCCGGAACAGGGAGGAGGGCAGTTCTTC. Translated: CASSIAPEQGGGQFF.

This clonotype was detected a few times. The chain has TRBV15 and TRBJ1-4; tentative D call: TRBD1 (5 bases). Trimming shortened V by 1 base and J by 3 bases, and 9 bases separated the two germline ends. The CDR3 is 15 amino acids. The germline CDR1 and CDR2 sequences are LNHNV and YYDKDF (reference sequence). The CDR3 here is CATSRAGFANEKLFF. The CDR3 coding sequence is TGTGCCACCAGCAGAGCAGGGTTCGCTAATGAAAAACTGTTTTTT.

This clonotype was seen more than once but under ten times. The rearrangement uses TRBV5-1 and TRBJ2-1; TRBD1 matches 11 bases. The V gene end was trimmed by 4 bases and the J gene end by 7 bases; junction bases not matched to a gene: 4. Germline V gene data show CDR1 as SGHRS and CDR2 as YFSETQ. The CDR3 loop spans 14 amino acids. CDR3 sequence reads: CASSGTGGKNEQFF. The CDR3 DNA follows: TGCGCCAGCAGCGGGACAGGGGGAAAGAATGAGCAGTTCTTC.

The sample holds many counts of this clonotype. The chain joins TRBV27 to TRBJ2-7; 7 bases fit TRBD2. Germline values: CDR1 MNHEY, CDR2 SMNVEV (reference sequence). V lost 2 bases, J lost 2 bases, and 6 bases stayed unmatched. This CDR3 region has 15 residues. The CDR3 DNA follows: TGTGCCAGCAGTTTAACCCTAGCGGCCACCTACGAGCAGTACTTC. Protein sequence: CASSLTLAATYEQYF.

This clonotype was observed a few times. The chain recombines TRBV6-2 or TRBV6-3 with TRBJ2-2, with D possibly being TRBD2 (6 bases). This CDR3 spans 19 amino acids. Germline-derived CDR1 and CDR2 are MNHEY and SVGEGT. V was cut by 7 bases and J by 2 bases, with 26 bases left in between. CDR3 amino acids: CASIVRRGLATVNTGELFF. The CDR3, as DNA: TGTGCCAGCATCGTTCGGCGTGGTCTAGCGACCGTAAACACCGGGGAGCTGTTTTTT.

This chain connects TRBV29-1 to TRBJ2-5; D remains ambiguous. This CDR3 has 15 amino acids. Germline V gene lookup returns CDR1 SQVTM and CDR2 ANQGSEA. The V and J ends lost 4 bases and 0 bases respectively, with 15 bases between them. CDR3 in amino acids: CSVVGSPKYQETQYF. The CDR3 DNA follows: TGCAGCGTTGTGGGGTCTCCCAAATACCAAGAGACCCAGTACTTC.

This clonotype came up a few times. This chain connects TRBV19 to TRBJ2-1, with D possibly TRBD2 on 5 matching bases. Germline CDR1 LNHDA, CDR2 SQIVND (reference sequence). Trimming left V 3 bases short and J 10 bases short, with 10 bases between. The CDR3 loop spans 12 amino acids. The CDR3 DNA sequence: TGTGCCAGTAGTATGGGGAGCGGCGAGCAGTTCTTC. Protein product: CASSMGSGEQFF.

This clonotype appeared a few times. V is TRBV28 and J is TRBJ1-1; D is uncertain. The V end was cut by 5 bases, the J end by 6 bases, with 13 bases between. CDR3 length: 13 amino acids. Germline V gene data show CDR1 as MDHEN and CDR2 as SYDVKM. The CDR3 coding sequence is TGTGCCAGCAGTACCCTGTGGGCCGCTGAAGCTTTCTTT. It yields the protein CASSTLWAAEAFF.

The genes are TRBV28 and TRBJ1-5; D is unclear. Germline CDR1 and CDR2: MDHEN and SYDVKM. The CDR3 extends over 16 amino acids. V gave up 3 bases and J gave up 0 bases, with 12 bases separating them. The CDR3, as DNA: TGTGCCAGCAGTTTTGGCCCGGTGAATAGCAATCAGCCCCAGCATTTT. Encoded protein: CASSFGPVNSNQPQHF.

There are a few counts of this clonotype. The chain recombines TRBV10-3 with TRBJ2-7; the D is unclear. This CDR3 has 13 amino acids. V was shortened by 0 bases and J by 3 bases, with 6 bases between the two germline ends. Germline V CDR1 and CDR2: ENHRY, SYGVKD. The CDR3 loop reads CAISESPSYEQYF. CDR3 nucleotide sequence: TGTGCCATCAGTGAGTCACCTAGCTACGAGCAGTACTTC.

V and J are TRBV13 and TRBJ2-1, with a weak D call TRBD2 (6 bases). The CDR3 length is 14 residues. The germline V gene encodes CDR1 PRHDT and CDR2 FYEKMQ (reference sequence). V was pared by 5 bases and J by 3 bases, with 11 bases between. The CDR3 region is CASSLGRDYNEQFF. DNA for the CDR3: TGTGCCAGCAGCCTGGGGCGGGACTACAATGAGCAGTTCTTC. Combining the CDR3 with reference TRBV13 and TRBJ2-1 gives the whole variable domain AAGVIQSPRHLIKEKRETATLKCYPIPRHDTVYWYQQGPGQDPQFLISFYEKMQSDKGSIPDRFSAQQFSDYHSELNMSSLELGDSALYFCASSLGRDYNEQFFGPGTRLTVL.

In this sample, this clonotype turned up a few times. The V call is TRBV29-1, the J call TRBJ2-7; 8 bases map to TRBD2. The CDR3 is made up of 14 amino acids. Germline V gene data show CDR1 as SQVTM and CDR2 as ANQGSEA. V gave up 2 bases and J gave up 2 bases; unmatched junction bases: 5. The CDR3 nucleotides read TGCAGCGTTGAAAAAGCGGGAGCAGCCTACGAGCAGTACTTC. Translation gives CSVEKAGAAYEQYF.

The chain combines TRBV2 with TRBJ2-4; D is possibly TRBD1 (5 bases). With 0 bases removed from V and 3 bases from J, the gap between germline ends came to 12 bases. This CDR3 has 16 residues. The germline V gene encodes CDR1 SNHLY and CDR2 FYNNEI. CDR3 protein: CASSEAGDFDKNIQYF. The CDR3, as DNA: TGTGCCAGCAGTGAAGCAGGGGATTTTGACAAAAACATTCAGTACTTC.